These T cell receptor beta chains were read from a single sample in a study of T-cell memory formation after mild COVID-19. TCRdb recomputed calls from the 5' RACE reads with MiXCR, one row per CDR3 protein. The table records fewer than 250,000 distinct CDR3 sequences, more than 25% of them present only once. The sample consisted of PBMCs or a T cell subset sorted from them (not recorded which). The receptors come from an adult woman who had mild COVID-19 (a few samples of this study predate the infection). Cell type and time point are not known. CDR3s include the opening cysteine and the closing phenylalanine or tryptophan. The order of the fields is V gene, J gene, clone size, D gene, CDR3 DNA, CDR3 protein. D genes are given only for firm matches. Expanded clones get a size class; other rows say once, few or many, or leave the size out.

TRBV4-3,TRBJ2-2,NA,NA,TGCGCCAGCAGCCAAGACGGGGTGGGGGAAACCGGGGAGCTGTTTTTT,CASSQDGVGETGELFF
TRBV6-6,TRBJ2-3,NA,NA,TGTGCCAGCAGTTACTTGGACCGAGACCGGGATACGCAGTATTTT,CASSYLDRDRDTQYF
TRBV5-5,TRBJ2-7,NA,NA,TGTGCCAGTAATACAGAGAGCTCCTACGAGCAGTACTTC,CASNTESSYEQYF
TRBV11-1,TRBJ2-1,few,TRBD1,TGTGCCAGCAGCCTACAGGGGAGCTCCTACAATGAGCAGTTCTTC,CASSLQGSSYNEQFF
TRBV6-5,TRBJ1-1,NA,NA,TGTGCCAGCAGTTCACCAGTGAACACTGAAGCTTTCTTT,CASSSPVNTEAFF
TRBV25-1,TRBJ2-7,few,TRBD2,TGTGCCAGCAGTGAATCTTTACTAGCGGGGGCCTACGAGCAGTACTTC,CASSESLLAGAYEQYF
TRBV18,TRBJ1-2,few,TRBD1,TGTGCCAGCTCGCCCGGGACAGGGAACCGCGGCACCTTC,CASSPGTGNRGTF
TRBV6-5,TRBJ1-2,NA,NA,TGTGCCAGCAGGGGTCCCGAGCATGGCTACACCTTC,CASRGPEHGYTF
TRBV2,TRBJ2-3,NA,TRBD1,TGTGCCAGCAGTGGGACAGGGTATGATACGCAGTATTTT,CASSGTGYDTQYF
TRBV4-1,TRBJ2-7,few,TRBD1,TGCGCCAGCAGCCATTCCGGGACAGGAATCCAAGGCGAGCAGTACTTC,CASSHSGTGIQGEQYF
TRBV19,TRBJ2-7,few,NA,TGTGCCAGTAGACGGACTGAACCCTCCTACGAGCAGTACTTC,CASRRTEPSYEQYF
TRBV12-3/TRBV12-4,TRBJ2-5,few,NA,TGTGCCAGCAGTCGTTCAAGGGGACTCCAGTACTTC,CASSRSRGLQYF
TRBV5-1,TRBJ2-5,few,TRBD1,TGCGCCAGCAGCGGGGACAGGGGAAGAGAGACCCAGTACTTC,CASSGDRGRETQYF
TRBV3-1,TRBJ2-7,few,TRBD2,TGTGCCAGCAGCCCCGGACTAGCGGTTACCTACGAGCAGTACTTC,CASSPGLAVTYEQYF
TRBV7-2,TRBJ2-3,few,TRBD2,TGTGCCAGCAGCTTACTCCCGCGGGGGGTCACAGATACGCAGTATTTT,CASSLLPRGVTDTQYF
TRBV24-1,TRBJ2-5,few,NA,TGTGCCACCAGTGACCCCACTACAGGGCTGGAGACCCAGTACTTC,CATSDPTTGLETQYF
TRBV5-1,TRBJ1-4,few,TRBD1,TGCGCCAGCAGCCGGGGGACAGCGCCGGAATTTGAAAAACTGTTTTTT,CASSRGTAPEFEKLFF
TRBV20-1,TRBJ2-7,NA,TRBD2,TGCAGTGCTCGACTAGCGGAATACGAGCAGTACTTC,CSARLAEYEQYF
TRBV11-2,TRBJ2-1,few,TRBD1,TGTGCCAGCAGCTTAGACGGTCTAATCCGGGACAGGGTCTCCGATGAGCAGTTCTTC,CASSLDGLIRDRVSDEQFF
TRBV5-1,TRBJ2-7,NA,TRBD1,TGCGCCAGCAGCCAAGGGACAGGGAACTACGAGCAGTACTTC,CASSQGTGNYEQYF
TRBV6-5,TRBJ1-3,NA,NA,TGTGCCAGCAGTTATCACTCAGAGGGAAACACCATATATTTT,CASSYHSEGNTIYF
TRBV4-2,TRBJ1-1,NA,TRBD1,TGTGCCAGCAGCCAATCAGTGATTGGACAGGCATACGCTTTCTTT,CASSQSVIGQAYAFF
TRBV3-1,TRBJ2-1,few,NA,TGTGCCAGCAGCCAAGATCTTTGGTCCTATGAGCAGTTCTTC,CASSQDLWSYEQFF
TRBV15,TRBJ2-7,few,NA,TGTGCCACCAGCAGAGATGGAGGGGGCAGGAACTACGAGCAGTACTTC,CATSRDGGGRNYEQYF
TRBV20-1,TRBJ2-1,few,NA,TGCAGTGCTAGAGTTTCCGGTGAGCAGTTCTTC,CSARVSGEQFF
TRBV7-2,TRBJ1-2,NA,NA,TGTGCCAGCAGCTTAGCACAGGGTGAGGATGGCTACACCTTC,CASSLAQGEDGYTF